The sequence of this T cell receptor beta chain was determined in a study of T cells expressing NK-cell markers. Germline loops: CDR1 SEHNR, CDR2 FQNEAQ (reference sequence). The CDR3 is made up of 15 amino acids. TCRdb re-called the 5' RACE reads and shows each CDR3 protein once, DNA omitted. The listing contains some 340,000 distinct CDR3 sequences. The rearrangement joins TRBV7-9 to TRBJ1-2; TCRdb calls TRBD1, which cannot be checked without DNA. The sequenced sample consisted of blood T cells: a sorted CD56 or NKG2C T cell subset, CD4+ or CD8+ T cells, or bulk PBMC T cells (not recorded which). The source of this sequence is a man between 18 and 69 years old in good health. CDR3 loop: CASSLRTGEKDGYTF.